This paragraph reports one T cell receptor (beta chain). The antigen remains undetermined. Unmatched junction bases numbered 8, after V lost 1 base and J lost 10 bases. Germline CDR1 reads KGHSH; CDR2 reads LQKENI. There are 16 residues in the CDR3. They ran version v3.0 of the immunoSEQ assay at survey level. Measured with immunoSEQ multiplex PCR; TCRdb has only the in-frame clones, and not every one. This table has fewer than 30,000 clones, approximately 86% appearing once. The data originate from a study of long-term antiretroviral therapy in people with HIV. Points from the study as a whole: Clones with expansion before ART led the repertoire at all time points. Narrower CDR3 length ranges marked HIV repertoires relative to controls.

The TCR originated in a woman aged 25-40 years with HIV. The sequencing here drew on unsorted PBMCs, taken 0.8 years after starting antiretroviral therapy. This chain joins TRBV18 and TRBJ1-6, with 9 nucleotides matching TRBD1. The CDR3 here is CASSPQPGQGNSPLHF. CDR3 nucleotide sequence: TGTGCCAGCTCACCACAGCCGGGACAGGGCAACTCACCCCTCCACTTT.